These T cell receptor beta chains were read from a single sample in a study of CD8 T cells in Susac syndrome. One entry per CDR3 protein, called by TCRdb with MiXCR from the immunoSEQ multiplex PCR reads. The sample has 110,000 or so distinct CDR3 sequences; about 96% are singletons. Material for sequencing was CD4+ T cells from PBMCs. These receptors were collected from a human donor in good health. CDR3s include the opening cysteine and the closing phenylalanine or tryptophan. Fields, in order: clone size, V gene, J gene, D gene, CDR3 DNA, CDR3 protein. D genes are given only for firm matches. Where a row states a size, it is once, few, many or the class of an expanded clone; other rows omit it.

few,TRBV28,TRBJ1-5,.,TGTGCCAGCAGTACTGGGAGCAATCAGCCCCAGCATTTT,CASSTGSNQPQHF
.,TRBV15,TRBJ2-7,TRBD1,TGTGCCACGCGACAGGGGGCGACCCCCTACGAGCAGTACTTC,CATRQGATPYEQYF
.,TRBV7-8,TRBJ2-5,TRBD1,TGTGCCAGCAGCTTTTGGGGACAGATTGTGGGGAGTGGAGAGACCCAGTACTTC,CASSFWGQIVGSGETQYF
.,TRBV5-1,TRBJ2-3,.,TGCGCCAGCAGCTTCGGGGAAAGCACAGATACGCAGTATTTT,CASSFGESTDTQYF
.,TRBV18,TRBJ1-6,.,TGTGCCAGCTCACGACAGCATGATCGGTCACCCCTCCACTTT,CASSRQHDRSPLHF
once,TRBV29-1,TRBJ2-2,.,TGCAGCGTTATGCAGGGCGCGAACACCGGGGAGCTGTTTTTT,CSVMQGANTGELFF
.,TRBV3-1,TRBJ2-5,.,TGTGCCAGCAGCCAAGGGGCCCTCCAAGAGACCCAGTACTTC,CASSQGALQETQYF
.,TRBV30,TRBJ1-1,.,TGTGCCTGGAGTGGGCAGATTAAAATGAACACTGAAGCTTTCTTT,CAWSGQIKMNTEAFF
.,TRBV19,TRBJ2-3,.,TGTGCCAGTAGTGTGGAGGGACTTCGATCCACGCAGTATTTT,CASSVEGLRSTQYF
.,TRBV9,TRBJ2-5,TRBD1,TGTGCCAGCAGCCGAGAGCAGGGGGTCGGAGAGACCCAGTACTTC,CASSREQGVGETQYF
.,TRBV29-1,TRBJ1-2,.,TGCAGCGTTGAGCGGCAGGGACTTGGAGGCTACACCTTC,CSVERQGLGGYTF
.,TRBV28,TRBJ2-7,TRBD1,TGTGCCAGCAACCCGGGACAGGGGATCTACGAGCAGTACTTC,CASNPGQGIYEQYF
.,TRBV19,TRBJ2-7,TRBD2,TGTGCCAGTAGCCCTACTAGCGCTGGGGGCTACGAGCAGTACTTC,CASSPTSAGGYEQYF
.,TRBV7-6,TRBJ1-1,TRBD1,TGTGCCAGCAGCTTGGGACAGGGTAAAGCTTTCTTT,CASSLGQGKAFF
.,TRBV5-6,TRBJ1-1,.,TGTGCCAGCAGCTTGGGAGGGGCAATGAACACTGAAGCTTTCTTT,CASSLGGAMNTEAFF
.,TRBV28,TRBJ2-7,.,TGTGCCAGCAGTTTCCCCTCGTGGGACACTTCACTTGGGGAGCAGTACTTC,CASSFPSWDTSLGEQYF
.,TRBV4-1,TRBJ1-2,TRBD1,TGCGCCAGCAGCCAAGTGGACAGGTCGATATATGGCTACACCTTC,CASSQVDRSIYGYTF
.,TRBV11-3,TRBJ1-6,.,TGTGCCAGCAGCCACGGGGTTGGCAATTCACCCCTCCACTTT,CASSHGVGNSPLHF
.,TRBV20-1,TRBJ2-7,TRBD2,TGCAGTGCTTCCTCCGGGACTAGCGGTTACGAGCAGTACTTC,CSASSGTSGYEQYF
.,TRBV29-1,TRBJ2-1,.,TGCAGCGTCGGTGGACTATCTGAGCAGTTCTTC,CSVGGLSEQFF
.,TRBV19,TRBJ2-7,.,TGTGCCAGTAGTCTTCGGCGGATCTCCTACGAGCAGTACTTC,CASSLRRISYEQYF
.,TRBV19,TRBJ2-2,.,TGTGCCAGTAAAGGGTGGGCCAACACCGGGGAGCTGTTTTTT,CASKGWANTGELFF
.,TRBV3-1,TRBJ2-3,.,TGTGCCAGCAGCCAAGATATTTTAGGGAACACAGATACGCAGTATTTT,CASSQDILGNTDTQYF
.,TRBV7-3,TRBJ2-2,.,TGTGCCAGCAGCTTAACAACGACGGACACCGGGGAGCTGTTTTTT,CASSLTTTDTGELFF
.,TRBV20-1,TRBJ2-1,.,TGCAGTGCTAGCCTAGCGACCAGCTCCTACAATGAGCAGTTCTTC,CSASLATSSYNEQFF
.,TRBV5-1,TRBJ2-5,.,TGCGCCAGCGCTTACATGGGGCAAGAGACCCAGTACTTC,CASAYMGQETQYF
.,TRBV6-2/TRBV6-3,TRBJ1-5,.,TGTGCCAGCAGTCTCCTCAAGGGCACCCGCAATCAGCCCCAGCATTTT,CASSLLKGTRNQPQHF
.,TRBV10-3,TRBJ2-3,.,TGTGCCATCAGTGAGGTGGATACGCAGTATTTT,CAISEVDTQYF
.,TRBV28,TRBJ2-7,.,TGTGCCAGCAGCATTATTCGAGGGGTCCACGAGCAGTACTTC,CASSIIRGVHEQYF
.,TRBV7-9,TRBJ2-1,TRBD2,TGTGCCAGCAGCTCCCCACCTAGCGGGAGGGGGAATGAGCAGTTCTTC,CASSSPPSGRGNEQFF
.,TRBV7-9,TRBJ2-3,TRBD2,TGTGCCAGCAGCGCCAGCGGGGGGGCAGATACGCAGTATTTT,CASSASGGADTQYF
.,TRBV5-1,TRBJ1-2,TRBD1,TGCGCCAGCAGCCAGGGACAGGGGAATGGCTACACCTTC,CASSQGQGNGYTF
once,TRBV7-8,TRBJ2-3,.,TGTGCCAGCAGACGAAGGTCCACAGATACGCAGTATTTT,CASRRRSTDTQYF